This is a list of T cell receptor beta chains from one sample in a study of blood T cell repertoires in COVID-19. Data came from immunoSEQ multiplex PCR; TCRdb stores just in-frame clones and leaves some out. The sample has roughly 150,000 clones, about 80% seen once. Input material: peripheral blood. The receptors were sampled from an older man with active or convalescent COVID-19. CDR3s leave out the opening cysteine and the closing phenylalanine or tryptophan.

j_call | v_call | cdr3_aa
TRBJ2-1 | TRBV7-2 | ASSLPRADEQF
TRBJ1-2 | TRBV19 | ASSKTGSPYGYT
TRBJ2-5 | TRBV2 | ASTRDRGSETQY
TRBJ1-1 | TRBV5-4 | ASSSRYRGLNTEAF
TRBJ2-1 | TRBV7-8 | ASSLTELYNEQF
TRBJ2-7 | TRBV15 | ATSRSGTEYEQY
TRBJ2-7 | TRBV29-1 | SVRAGPSYEQY
TRBJ1-1 | TRBV27 | ASSLWSGAGTEAF
TRBJ2-1 | TRBV24-1 | AISNFYEQF
TRBJ1-1 | TRBV7-9 | ASSTYRNTEAF
TRBJ1-6 | TRBV2 | ASSARTGRDSPLH
TRBJ1-1 | TRBV7-8 | ASSLRGGGANTEAF
TRBJ2-2 | TRBV6-5 | ASRTDRGLSGELF
TRBJ2-5 | TRBV11-3 | ASSPAPGGTQY
TRBJ2-4 | TRBV3-1/TRBV3-2 | ASSLRTGAAKNIQY
TRBJ1-3 | TRBV3-1/TRBV3-2 | ASSQSPPGSGNTIY
TRBJ2-7 | TRBV11-2 | ASSSPRGSLYEQY
TRBJ2-5 | TRBV15 | ATSGSRLYQETQY
TRBJ2-7 | TRBV6-6 | ASSYSGTSGINEQY
TRBJ1-2 | TRBV2 | ASSVMTPVLT
TRBJ1-2 | TRBV3-1/TRBV3-2 | ASSLDGSYGYT
TRBJ2-2 | TRBV9 | ASSEGLAVTGELF
TRBJ2-1 | TRBV7-9 | ASSPSGGGPYNEQF
TRBJ2-3 | TRBV28 | ASTSAGDGDTQY
TRBJ1-5 | TRBV28 | ASRNEGQPQH
TRBJ1-4 | TRBV5-1 | ASSRGQANEKLF
TRBJ2-1 | TRBV29-1 | SEIHGSGTHNEQF
TRBJ2-5 | TRBV5-1 | ASSSGLAGAQETQY
TRBJ2-1 | TRBV9 | ASSVLGMRGGGSYNEQF
TRBJ2-2 | TRBV5-6 | ASSFLVGQGATGELF
TRBJ2-7 | TRBV5-1 | ASSAQRGANEQY
TRBJ2-7 | TRBV11-2 | ASSFAGGPDEQY
TRBJ2-1 | TRBV6-5 | ASSRAGGNEQF
TRBJ1-1 | TRBV9 | ASSVVAGGEETEAF
TRBJ1-1 | TRBV3-1/TRBV3-2 | ASRPYQGGVTEAF
TRBJ2-7 | TRBV6-2/TRBV6-3 | ASSHPRSLAEEVVHEQY
TRBJ1-2 | TRBV6-5 | ASIAGVGYT
TRBJ2-3 | TRBV5-1 | ASRSQGTTDTQY
TRBJ2-7 | TRBV9 | ASSPSTIGDWHEQY
TRBJ2-1 | TRBV7-2 | ASSSRMGRGLGTYNEQF
TRBJ1-1 | TRBV27 | ASHRNGGTEAF
TRBJ2-7 | TRBV30 | AWSVLGSSYEQY
TRBJ2-1 | TRBV7-7 | ASSDTRGQGDYNEQF
TRBJ2-7 | TRBV10-2 | ASSLRGTEQY
TRBJ1-2 | TRBV6-5 | ASTLRQGRYGYT